This T cell receptor (beta chain) was retrieved from a study of long-term antiretroviral therapy in people with HIV. The CDR3 runs 13 residues. V lost 9 bases and J lost 5, with 13 bases in between. Germline V gene sequence: CDR1 LNHDA, CDR2 SQIVND (reference sequence). Every sample had 1-10 million cryopreserved PBMC in it before DNA extraction. At survey level, the immunoSEQ assay was run in its v3.0 version. The method was immunoSEQ multiplex PCR; TCRdb's version includes in-frame clones alone and lacks a portion of them. The sample has under 20,000 clones, around 86% seen once. The receptor was isolated from a man aged 40-50 years with HIV. Sequenced material: unsorted PBMCs, taken 0.5 years after starting antiretroviral therapy. The chain carries TRBV19 and TRBJ1-4; D is perhaps TRBD1 (6 bases). The CDR3 region is CASEQGRNEKLFF. CDR3 DNA sequence: TGTGCCAGCGAACAGGGTCGAAATGAAAAACTGTTTTTT.